The rows below give T cell receptor beta chains drawn from one sample of a study of T cells after yellow fever vaccination. MiXCR, run by TCRdb on the 5' RACE reads, gives a single entry per CDR3 protein. The repertoire has more than 350,000 distinct CDR3 sequences, around a tenth of them found once; the top ten carry about 17%. The specimen comprised PBMCs, sampled on the day of the first yellow fever vaccination. These TCRs come from a man aged 18 to 35 who received the YFV17D yellow fever vaccine. The CDR3 runs from the conserved cysteine through the conserved F or W. The order of the fields is clone size, J gene, D gene, V gene, CDR3 protein, CDR3 DNA. The D gene is left open where the match is weak. For some rows the clone size is stated as once, few or many, or as a class when expanded; others skip it.

clone size: few; J gene: TRBJ2-7; D gene: TRBD2; V gene: TRBV5-4; CDR3 protein: CASSKRLAGGTSSYEQYF; CDR3 DNA: TGTGCCAGCAGCAAAAGACTAGCGGGGGGTACGAGCTCCTACGAGCAGTACTTC
clone size: few; J gene: TRBJ2-3; D gene: .; V gene: TRBV9; CDR3 protein: CASSAGRGLGDTQYF; CDR3 DNA: TGTGCCAGCAGCGCCGGACGGGGGCTGGGAGATACGCAGTATTTT
clone size: many; J gene: TRBJ1-2; D gene: .; V gene: TRBV7-3; CDR3 protein: CASSFEGGYGYTF; CDR3 DNA: TGTGCCAGCAGCTTTGAGGGCGGGTATGGCTACACCTTC
clone size: .; J gene: TRBJ1-2; D gene: TRBD1; V gene: TRBV20-1; CDR3 protein: CSAREGQVTYGYTF; CDR3 DNA: TGCAGTGCTAGAGAGGGACAGGTCACCTATGGCTACACCTTC
clone size: .; J gene: TRBJ1-2; D gene: TRBD1; V gene: TRBV5-6; CDR3 protein: CASSFRGQAHGYTF; CDR3 DNA: TGTGCCAGCAGCTTTCGTGGACAGGCACATGGCTACACCTTC
clone size: few; J gene: TRBJ1-5; D gene: .; V gene: TRBV28; CDR3 protein: CASSTTRDQPQHF; CDR3 DNA: TGTGCCAGCAGCACAACCAGGGATCAGCCCCAGCATTTT
clone size: few; J gene: TRBJ2-5; D gene: .; V gene: TRBV5-1; CDR3 protein: CASSLTMETQYF; CDR3 DNA: TGCGCCAGCAGCTTGACGATGGAGACCCAGTACTTC
clone size: few; J gene: TRBJ2-5; D gene: .; V gene: TRBV6-1; CDR3 protein: CASSPRTPQGRGTQYF; CDR3 DNA: TGTGCCAGCAGTCCGCGTACGCCCCAGGGGAGAGGGACCCAGTACTTC
clone size: few; J gene: TRBJ1-2; D gene: TRBD1; V gene: TRBV9; CDR3 protein: CASSVGTGGFYGYTF; CDR3 DNA: TGTGCCAGCAGCGTTGGGACAGGGGGATTCTATGGCTACACCTTC
clone size: .; J gene: TRBJ2-3; D gene: .; V gene: TRBV4-1; CDR3 protein: CASSQGLVPPDTQYF; CDR3 DNA: TGCGCCAGCAGCCAAGGACTTGTCCCTCCAGATACGCAGTATTTT
clone size: .; J gene: TRBJ1-3; D gene: TRBD1; V gene: TRBV5-8; CDR3 protein: CASSWPGQGDAGNTIYF; CDR3 DNA: TGTGCCAGCAGCTGGCCGGGACAGGGAGACGCTGGAAACACCATATATTTT
clone size: many; J gene: TRBJ2-5; D gene: .; V gene: TRBV20-1; CDR3 protein: CSVPPLAALETQYF; CDR3 DNA: TGCAGTGTTCCGCCACTCGCGGCCCTAGAGACCCAGTACTTC
clone size: few; J gene: TRBJ2-3; D gene: TRBD2; V gene: TRBV6-2/TRBV6-3; CDR3 protein: CASSFLPQRTSGQDTQYF; CDR3 DNA: TGTGCCAGCAGTTTCCTCCCCCAAAGGACTAGCGGTCAAGATACGCAGTATTTT
clone size: .; J gene: TRBJ1-4; D gene: .; V gene: TRBV3-1; CDR3 protein: CASSQRGIDEKLFF; CDR3 DNA: TGTGCCAGCAGCCAAAGGGGGATCGATGAAAAACTGTTTTTT
clone size: few; J gene: TRBJ2-5; D gene: TRBD2; V gene: TRBV6-1; CDR3 protein: CASSSGGNRETQYF; CDR3 DNA: TGTGCCAGCAGTAGCGGGGGCAACCGGGAGACCCAGTACTTC
clone size: .; J gene: TRBJ2-2; D gene: TRBD1; V gene: TRBV6-5; CDR3 protein: CASTERGRAGELFF; CDR3 DNA: TGTGCCAGCACGGAAAGGGGGCGAGCCGGGGAGCTGTTTTTT
clone size: .; J gene: TRBJ1-2; D gene: TRBD1; V gene: TRBV10-3; CDR3 protein: CAGTPGQGDGYTF; CDR3 DNA: TGTGCCGGAACTCCGGGACAGGGTGACGGCTACACCTTC
clone size: .; J gene: TRBJ1-6; D gene: .; V gene: TRBV12-3/TRBV12-4; CDR3 protein: CASSPTGGYNSPFHF; CDR3 DNA: TGTGCCAGCAGTCCTACAGGCGGCTATAATTCACCCTTCCACTTT
clone size: few; J gene: TRBJ1-4; D gene: .; V gene: TRBV5-1; CDR3 protein: CASSLERAREKLFF; CDR3 DNA: TGCGCCAGCAGCTTGGAGAGGGCTCGAGAAAAACTGTTTTTT
clone size: few; J gene: TRBJ2-7; D gene: .; V gene: TRBV7-2; CDR3 protein: CASSSRLSAGEQYF; CDR3 DNA: TGTGCCAGCAGCTCTCGGCTTTCGGCGGGGGAGCAGTACTTC
clone size: .; J gene: TRBJ2-1; D gene: .; V gene: TRBV10-3; CDR3 protein: CAIPEGDDYNEQFF; CDR3 DNA: TGTGCCATCCCAGAGGGGGACGACTACAATGAGCAGTTCTTC